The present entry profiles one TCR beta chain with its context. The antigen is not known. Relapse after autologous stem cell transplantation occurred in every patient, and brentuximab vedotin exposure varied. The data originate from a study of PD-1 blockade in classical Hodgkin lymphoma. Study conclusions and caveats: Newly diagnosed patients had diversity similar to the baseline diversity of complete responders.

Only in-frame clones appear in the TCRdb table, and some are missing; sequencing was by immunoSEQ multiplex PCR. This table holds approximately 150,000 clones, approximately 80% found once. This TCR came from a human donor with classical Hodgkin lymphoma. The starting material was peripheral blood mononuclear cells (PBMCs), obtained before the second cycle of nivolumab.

The CDR3 here is CASSLGLGQETQYF. DNA for the CDR3: TGTGCCAGCAGCTTGGGTCTGGGGCAAGAGACCCAGTACTTC. This chain links TRBV5-4 with TRBJ2-5, with D unclear. V was trimmed by 0 bases and J by 2 bases, leaving 8 bases between them. The CDR3 has 14 residues. From germline, CDR1 is SGHNT and CDR2 YYREEE (reference sequence).